The 27 T cell receptor beta chains reported below all come from one sample, sequenced in a study of OX40 agonist ivuxolimab in advanced cancers. Library creation used the immunoSEQ multiplex PCR assay. Entries here come from immuneACCESS through TCRdb and include only in-frame sequences with V and J called. Some clones fail to appear in such tables; in the studies checked, an unresolved V gene covers under half of the shortfall, and the cause of the remainder is unknown. A total of about 13,000 clones appear in this sample, roughly 80% of them only once. Jointly, the top ten make up roughly 32% of the sample. Material: CD4+ or CD8+ T cells sorted from blood, obtained in a trial of the OX40 agonist ivuxolimab. The source of these receptors is an adult with an advanced solid tumor such as melanoma, head and neck, liver or kidney cancer.

The V gene is TRBV4-1, the J gene TRBJ1-1; D is unresolved. Germline V gene sequence: CDR1 MGHRA, CDR2 YSYEKL. V shed 1 base and J shed 2 bases, with 14 bases lying between them. This CDR3 contains 16 residues. CDR3 sequence (DNA): TGCGCCAGCAGCCAAGGAGGAGGGTATTTCAACACTGAAGCTTTCTTT. It yields the protein CASSQGGGYFNTEAFF.

The rearrangement links TRBV7-2 to TRBJ2-1, with 11 bases identical to TRBD2. CDR3 length: 17 residues. Germline-derived CDR1 and CDR2 are SGHTA and FQGNSA. The junction had 13 bases not matched to a gene; V was cut back by 6 bases and J by 6 bases. As DNA, the CDR3 is TGTGCCAGCAGTCAAAGCTACACTAGCGGGAGAGGCAATGAGCAGTTCTTC. This translates into CASSQSYTSGRGNEQFF.

The chain couples TRBV7-2 to TRBJ2-7; no firm D call. V lost 3 bases, J lost 1 base, and 10 bases lay in between. CDR1 and CDR2 from the germline V gene are SGHTA and FQGNSA. The CDR3 covers 14 residues. CDR3 DNA sequence: TGTGCCAGCAGCTTCAGAGTAATATCCTACGAGCAGTACTTC. Protein product: CASSFRVISYEQYF.

The gene calls are TRBV11-3 and TRBJ2-1, with a tentative D call TRBD2 (5 bases). Germline loops: CDR1 SGHNT, CDR2 YENEEA. The CDR3 covers 13 residues. V was shortened by 8 bases and J by 8 bases, with 16 bases between the two germline ends. CDR3 in DNA: TGTGCCAGCGGAGGCGGCGACGGGGATGAGCAGTTCTTC. This encodes CASGGGDGDEQFF.

This clone is termed medium-sized. J is TRBJ2-7 and V is TRBV29-1, with D perhaps being TRBD1 or TRBD2 (6 bases each). CDR1 and CDR2 from the germline V gene are SQVTM and ANQGSEA. V dropped 1 base and J dropped 3 bases, with 10 bases sitting between them. CDR3 length: 13 residues. CDR3 region: CSVEGGAFYEQYF. CDR3 DNA sequence: TGCAGCGTTGAAGGGGGGGCCTTCTACGAGCAGTACTTC.

V usage is TRBV27 and J usage is TRBJ2-3; 10 bases fit TRBD1. Germline loops: CDR1 MNHEY, CDR2 SMNVEV (reference sequence). CDR3 length: 17 residues. The J segment lost 6 bases and the V segment lost 6 bases, leaving 15 bases of the junction unmatched. The CDR3 sequence is CASSPGTGESYGDTQYF. CDR3 nucleotide sequence: TGTGCCAGCAGCCCCGGGACAGGGGAATCCTACGGGGATACGCAGTATTTT.

This chain uses TRBV19 with TRBJ2-7; D tentatively reads TRBD1 or TRBD2 (5 bases each). The V gene lost 5 bases and the J gene lost 6 bases, with 14 bases spanning the gap. The CDR3 spans 13 residues. CDR1 is LNHDA and CDR2 is SQIVND in the germline V gene (reference sequence). CDR3: CASSFTGTAEQYF. CDR3 bases: TGTGCCAGTAGTTTCACCGGGACCGCCGAGCAGTACTTC. Supplemented by reference TRBV19 and TRBJ2-7, the full variable domain reads DGGITQSPKYLFRKEGQNVTLSCEQNLNHDAMYWYRQDPGQGLRLIYYSQIVNDFQKGDIAEGYSVSREKKESFPLTVTSAQKNPTAFYLCASSFTGTAEQYFGPGTRLTVT.

This clone has a handful of counts. The CDR3 nucleotides are TGTGCCAGTAAAACCAGCGGGCGGCACAATGAGCAGTTCTTC. It codes for CASKTSGRHNEQFF. The V call is TRBV19, the J call TRBJ2-1; tentative D call: TRBD2 (6 bases). The CDR3 is made up of 14 amino acids. Trimming took off 7 bases at V and 5 bases at J, with 15 bases between the two ends. CDR1 and CDR2 (germline): LNHDA, SQIVND (reference sequence).

The table lists this clone with a few counts. The chain uses TRBV7-9 and TRBJ2-2; 9 bases line up with TRBD1. Per germline, CDR1 SEHNR and CDR2 FQNEAQ (reference sequence). V shed 5 bases, J shed 1 base, and the junction held 2 bases outside the gene matches. The CDR3 totals 15 residues. For the CDR3, the DNA is TGTGCCAGCAGCAACAGGGGGCTGAACACCGGGGAGCTGTTTTTT. Amino acid sequence: CASSNRGLNTGELFF.

The sample holds a few counts of this clone. The chain uses TRBV2 and TRBJ2-7; 8 bases align to TRBD2. The junction had 3 bases not matched to a gene; V was cut back by 5 bases and J by 0 bases. The CDR3 runs to 14 residues. The germline V gene has CDR1 SNHLY and CDR2 FYNNEI. The CDR3 bases are TGTGCCAGCAGTTACGGGACTAGCTCCTACGAGCAGTACTTC. Translated, it gives CASSYGTSSYEQYF.

This clone has a single count. The rearrangement joins TRBV9 to TRBJ2-2; D perhaps matches TRBD1 (8 bases). The germline V gene encodes CDR1 SGDLS and CDR2 YYNGEE. The CDR3 length is 16 residues. Deletions cut 4 bases from V and 5 bases from J, with 18 bases between. The CDR3 protein is CASSPGGGSRTGELFF. The CDR3 DNA sequence: TGTGCCAGCAGCCCAGGGGGCGGGAGTAGGACCGGGGAGCTGTTTTTT.

The rearrangement links TRBV27 to TRBJ2-1; no firm D call. The CDR3 totals 14 residues. Germline V lookup: CDR1 MNHEY, CDR2 SMNVEV (reference sequence). The germline V and J ends were trimmed by 6 bases and 5 bases, with 14 bases remaining between them. The CDR3 region has the DNA TGTGCCAGCAGAAAGGGCGGACCTAACAATGAGCAGTTCTTC. This codes for CASRKGGPNNEQFF.

The J gene is TRBJ2-2, the V gene TRBV28; D gene ambiguous. This CDR3 is built from 13 residues. Germline V lookup: CDR1 MDHEN, CDR2 SYDVKM. V was shortened by 3 bases and J by 6 bases, with 8 bases between the two germline ends. CDR3 coding DNA: TGTGCCAGCAGTTTCAGAGGTCCCGGGGAGCTGTTTTTT. Translated: CASSFRGPGELFF.

The gene calls are TRBV9 and TRBJ1-1; 10 positions agree with TRBD1. Germline assignment: CDR1 SGDLS and CDR2 YYNGEE. The length of the CDR3 is 18 residues. J lost 4 bases, V lost 0 bases, and 12 bases had no gene match. The CDR3 sequence: CASSVESSPGQGLTEAFF. CDR3 nucleotides: TGTGCCAGCAGCGTAGAATCAAGTCCGGGACAGGGGCTCACTGAAGCTTTCTTT.

The CDR3 region has the DNA TGTGCCAGCAGCTCCCATGGAGCCTACGAGCAGTACTTC. It is translated as CASSSHGAYEQYF. The V gene is TRBV11-2, the J gene TRBJ2-7; D unresolved. The germline CDR1 and CDR2 sequences are SGHAT and FQNNGV. The CDR3 runs to 13 residues. V was clipped by 4 bases and J by 2 bases, with 9 bases between them.

This clone was seen only a few times. The V gene is TRBV13, the J gene TRBJ1-5, with D hard to call. V lost 5 bases and J 6 bases, leaving 11 bases between the germline ends. The CDR3 covers 13 residues. Germline-derived CDR1 and CDR2 are PRHDT and FYEKMQ (reference sequence). Written as DNA, the CDR3 is TGTGCCAGCAGCCCTCAGAGGGCTCAGCCCCAGCATTTT. Translating it yields CASSPQRAQPQHF.

V is TRBV28 and J is TRBJ1-5; no clear D gene. With 2 bases removed from V and 3 bases from J, the gap between germline ends came to 5 bases. Germline assignment: CDR1 MDHEN and CDR2 SYDVKM. This CDR3 is built from 13 residues. The CDR3 DNA sequence: TGTGCCAGCAGTTTAGCAGCCAATCAGCCCCAGCATTTT. Translation gives CASSLAANQPQHF.

This chain connects TRBV7-9 to TRBJ1-1; 11 bases are shared with TRBD1. Germline CDR1 reads SEHNR; CDR2 reads FQNEAQ (reference sequence). The V gene end was trimmed by 5 bases and the J gene end by 5 bases; junction bases not matched to a gene: 10. There are 16 residues in the CDR3. The CDR3 sequence is CASSPRDRGVYTEAFF. Written as DNA, the CDR3 is TGTGCCAGCAGCCCTAGGGACAGGGGGGTATATACTGAAGCTTTCTTT.

The chain's CDR3 is CASGTLIYEQYF. CDR3 nucleotide sequence: TGTGCCAGCGGGACTCTTATCTACGAGCAGTACTTC. The chain couples TRBV5-5 to TRBJ2-7, with D perhaps matching TRBD2 (6 bases). This CDR3 spans 12 amino acids. Germline CDR1 is SGHKS and CDR2 is YYEKEE (reference sequence). The V end was cut by 7 bases, the J end by 3 bases, with 11 bases between.

The genes are TRBV7-2 and TRBJ2-7, with D unclear. With 1 base removed from V and 4 bases from J, the gap between germline ends came to 8 bases. Germline values: CDR1 SGHTA, CDR2 FQGNSA. The CDR3 is made up of 13 amino acids. CDR3 sequence (DNA): TGTGCCAGCAGCTTAGGGGCCAATTACGAGCAGTACTTC. The encoded protein is CASSLGANYEQYF.

As DNA, the CDR3 is TGTGCCGTCACGAGGGGGACTCGCTCTGGAAACACCATATATTTT. Translated, it gives CAVTRGTRSGNTIYF. The chain carries TRBV11-2 and TRBJ1-3, with a possible D match to TRBD1 (6 bases). This CDR3 spans 15 amino acids. The V and J ends lost 11 bases and 0 bases respectively, with 17 bases between them. From germline, CDR1 is SGHAT and CDR2 FQNNGV.

V usage is TRBV29-1 and J usage is TRBJ2-7; 8 bases align to TRBD1. This CDR3 is 13 amino acids long. Unmatched junction bases numbered 4, after V lost 0 bases and J lost 6 bases. In germline, CDR1 is SQVTM, CDR2 ANQGSEA. The CDR3 region has the DNA TGCAGCGTTGAAGATTGGGACAGGCCCGAGCAGTACTTC. It yields the protein CSVEDWDRPEQYF.

The chain couples TRBV27 to TRBJ2-2; no definite D call. The CDR3 is 15 amino acids. Germline V gives CDR1 MNHEY, CDR2 SMNVEV (reference sequence). V gave up 6 bases and J gave up 1 base, with 12 bases separating them. CDR3 residues: CASRSDLQNTGELFF. The DNA for the CDR3 is TGTGCCAGCAGGAGCGACTTGCAGAACACCGGGGAGCTGTTTTTT.

The V and J genes are TRBV9 and TRBJ2-3; D ambiguous. The CDR3 sequence is 12 residues long. CDR1 and CDR2 from the germline V gene are SGDLS and YYNGEE. The V end lost 4 bases, the J end lost 1 base, and 4 bases lay between the germline ends. DNA of the CDR3: TGTGCCAGCAGCTCACGCACAGATACGCAGTATTTT. Protein product: CASSSRTDTQYF.

In this sample, this clone turned up a few times. The rearrangement joins TRBV30 to TRBJ1-6; D unclear. CDR1 is GTSNPN, CDR2 SVGIG, per germline (reference sequence). V lost 4 bases and J 2 bases, leaving 12 bases between the germline ends. CDR3 length: 15 amino acids. CDR3 sequence (DNA): TGTGCCTGGAAAGTAAGGAGGGCCTATAATTCACCCCTCCACTTT. The encoded protein is CAWKVRRAYNSPLHF.

The chain recombines TRBV11-2 with TRBJ2-3; a weak D match, TRBD1 (7 bases). Germline CDR1 is SGHAT and CDR2 is FQNNGV. The CDR3 totals 19 residues. The V and J ends lost 3 bases and 2 bases respectively, with 24 bases between them. The CDR3 spells CASSLSGTVGLPATDTQYF. The CDR3, as DNA: TGTGCCAGCAGCTTGTCCGGGACAGTGGGACTGCCAGCCACAGATACGCAGTATTTT.

The rearrangement joins TRBV9 to TRBJ2-5, with D perhaps TRBD1 or TRBD2 (5 bases each). CDR3 length: 12 amino acids. Trimming removed 3 bases at V and 5 bases at J, with 8 bases between. Germline CDR1 is SGDLS and CDR2 is YYNGEE. CDR3 nucleotide sequence: TGTGCCAGCAGCGGACGGGGCGAGACCCAGTACTTC. Its protein is CASSGRGETQYF.